One sample yielded the 25 T cell receptor beta chains listed below, sequenced in a study of blood T cell repertoires in COVID-19. The repertoire was sequenced with immunoSEQ multiplex PCR; TCRdb's copy has only in-frame clones and lacks some. The sample yields tens of thousands of clones, about 81% seen once. The sample taken for sequencing was peripheral blood. The origin of the receptors is an older woman with acute or convalescent COVID-19.

The chain combines TRBV7-9 with TRBJ2-7, with 9 nucleotides matching TRBD1. V gave up 3 bases and J gave up 5 bases; unmatched junction bases: 2. The CDR3 sequence is 13 residues long. Germline V gene lookup returns CDR1 SEHNR and CDR2 FQNEAQ (reference sequence). In nucleotides, the CDR3 is TGTGCCAGCAGCTTCGACAGGGGGGACGAGCAGTACTTC. Its translation: CASSFDRGDEQYF.

The V gene is TRBV11-2, the J gene TRBJ2-2; 7 bases map to TRBD1. Germline trimming cut 3 bases from V and 8 bases from J; bases unmatched to any gene: 9. CDR1 is SGHAT, CDR2 FQNNGV, per germline. The CDR3 runs to 15 residues. The CDR3 reads CASSLGQSETGELFF. The CDR3 coding sequence is TGTGCCAGCAGCTTGGGACAGAGTGAGACGGGGGAGCTGTTTTTT.

V gene TRBV7-2 combines with J gene TRBJ2-3; unclear D gene. V was clipped by 5 bases and J by 1 base, with 10 bases between them. CDR1 is SGHTA and CDR2 is FQGNSA in the germline V gene. The CDR3 is made up of 14 amino acids. The CDR3 sequence is CASSPMSGTDTQYF. CDR3 nucleotides: TGTGCCAGCAGCCCTATGTCCGGCACAGATACGCAGTATTTT.

This clone was detected only a few times. The rearrangement joins TRBV5-1 to TRBJ1-1; possibly TRBD1 for D (6 bases). Deletions cut 3 bases from V and 6 bases from J, with 12 bases between. CDR3 length: 13 amino acids. CDR1 and CDR2 from the germline V gene are SGHRS and YFSETQ. In DNA, the CDR3 is TGCGCCAGCAGCTCGCACAGGGTAGCTGAAGCTTTCTTT. It translates to CASSSHRVAEAFF.

V usage is TRBV6-5 and J usage is TRBJ1-5, with 8 bases lining up with TRBD1. Trimming took 2 bases from V and 5 from J; bases not matched to a gene: 2. The germline V gene has CDR1 MNHEY and CDR2 SVGAGI. The CDR3 is made up of 14 amino acids. CDR3 residues: CASSYATGDQPQHF. In nucleotides, the CDR3 is TGTGCCAGCAGTTACGCGACAGGGGATCAGCCCCAGCATTTT.

The rearrangement joins TRBV4-2 to TRBJ2-3; a weak D match, TRBD1 (6 bases). V was trimmed by 4 bases and J by 1 base, leaving 15 bases between them. CDR3 length: 16 amino acids. Germline assignment: CDR1 LGHNA and CDR2 YNFKEQ. Written as DNA, the CDR3 is TGTGCCAGCAGCCCTACCGGGACATATCGCACAGATACGCAGTATTTT. Protein: CASSPTGTYRTDTQYF.

The chain employs TRBV2 and TRBJ1-6, with D unclear. Germline V gene lookup returns CDR1 SNHLY and CDR2 FYNNEI. CDR3 length equals 13 residues. Trimming removed 8 bases from V and 15 bases from J, with 20 bases in between. In nucleotides, the CDR3 is TGTGCCAGCTTTGAGAGAGGAGGCTATCACCTCCACTTT. It is translated as CASFERGGYHLHF.

This clone was seen a single time. The V gene is TRBV27, the J gene TRBJ1-2; 9 bases are shared with TRBD1. Germline CDR1 reads MNHEY; CDR2 reads SMNVEV (reference sequence). The CDR3 extends over 12 amino acids. The V and J ends lost 6 bases and 6 bases, in that order; junction bases with no gene match: 2. CDR3 in amino acids: CASRDRGNGYTF. In nucleotides, the CDR3 is TGTGCCAGCAGAGACAGGGGGAATGGCTACACCTTC.

V and J are TRBV19 and TRBJ2-2; a weak D match, TRBD2 (5 bases). Trimming took 6 bases from V and 2 from J, leaving 13 bases between them. CDR1 LNHDA and CDR2 SQIVND come from the germline V gene (reference sequence). CDR3 length: 15 amino acids. The CDR3 region has the DNA TGTGCCAGTAGGACACCGGGATACAACACCGGGGAGCTGTTTTTT. Translated, it gives CASRTPGYNTGELFF. Variable domain in full (rest from reference TRBV19 and TRBJ2-2): DGGITQSPKYLFRKEGQNVTLSCEQNLNHDAMYWYRQDPGQGLRLIYYSQIVNDFQKGDIAEGYSVSREKKESFPLTVTSAQKNPTAFYLCASRTPGYNTGELFFGEGSRLTVL.

This chain uses TRBV18 with TRBJ2-1; D is possibly TRBD1 (6 bases). This CDR3 region has 13 residues. CDR1 is KGHSH, CDR2 LQKENI, per germline. V gave up 3 bases and J gave up 9 bases, with 12 bases separating them. This chain's CDR3 is CASSPNEDSEQFF. CDR3 coding DNA: TGTGCCAGCTCACCGAACGAGGACAGTGAGCAGTTCTTC.

The chain links TRBV7-9 to TRBJ1-1, with D uncertain. The CDR3 is 12 amino acids. Germline lookup yields CDR1 SEHNR and CDR2 FQNEAQ (reference sequence). The V gene lost 3 bases and the J gene lost 0 bases, with 2 bases spanning the gap. CDR3 region: CASSFMNTEAFF. The CDR3 DNA is TGTGCCAGCAGCTTTATGAACACTGAAGCTTTCTTT. Variable domain in full (rest from reference TRBV7-9 and TRBJ1-1): DTGVSQNPRHKITKRGQNVTFRCDPISEHNRLYWYRQTLGQGPEFLTYFQNEAQLEKSRLLSDRFSAERPKGSFSTLEIQRTEQGDSAMYLCASSFMNTEAFFGQGTRLTVV.

The chain links TRBV6-1 to TRBJ1-5; D call uncertain. This CDR3 has 15 residues. From germline, CDR1 is MNHNS and CDR2 SASEGT. The germline V and J ends were trimmed by 2 bases and 2 bases, with 10 bases remaining between them. This CDR3 is CASSESGMGNQPQHF. CDR3 DNA sequence: TGTGCCAGCAGTGAATCGGGTATGGGCAATCAGCCCCAGCATTTT.

The CDR3 loop is CASSLDRLGEKLFF. CDR3 bases: TGTGCCAGCAGTTTAGACAGGCTCGGTGAAAAACTGTTTTTT. The chain carries TRBV27 and TRBJ1-4, with TRBD1 as a possible D gene (6 bases). The germline V gene encodes CDR1 MNHEY and CDR2 SMNVEV (reference sequence). CDR3 size: 14 residues. The V end was cut by 2 bases, the J end by 7 bases, with 11 bases between.

The chain combines TRBV27 with TRBJ2-2; 7 bases agree with TRBD1. Germline V gene data show CDR1 as MNHEY and CDR2 as SMNVEV (reference sequence). The CDR3 spans 15 residues. With 3 bases clipped from V and 6 bases from J, the junction kept 7 bases outside the gene matches. The DNA for the CDR3 is TGTGCCAGCAGTTTTCACAGGGGTGACTCCGGGGAGCTGTTTTTT. This codes for CASSFHRGDSGELFF.

The chain couples TRBV5-6 to TRBJ1-6; TRBD1 matches at 12 bases. With V trimmed by 4 bases and J by 13 bases, 12 bases remained unmatched. There are 16 residues in the CDR3. Germline-derived CDR1 and CDR2 are SGHDT and YYEEEE. Written as DNA, the CDR3 is TGTGCCAGCAGCCGTCCCGGGACAGGGGGCTTTTTTCCCCTCCACTTT. This encodes CASSRPGTGGFFPLHF.

The rearrangement uses TRBV11-2 and TRBJ2-5; 12 bases match TRBD1. This CDR3 contains 13 residues. The V and J ends lost 10 bases and 6 bases, in that order; junction bases with no gene match: 6. Germline CDR1 reads SGHAT; CDR2 reads FQNNGV. Here the CDR3 reads CATSGTGGQTQYF. The CDR3 DNA reads as TGTGCCACCTCCGGGACAGGGGGCCAGACCCAGTACTTC.

V gene TRBV20-1 combines with J gene TRBJ1-1; D unclear. V lost 3 bases, J lost 10 bases, and 9 bases lay in between. The germline V gene encodes CDR1 DFQATT and CDR2 SNEGSKA (reference sequence). This CDR3 has 10 amino acids. The CDR3 spells CSASSGGAFF. The CDR3, as DNA: TGCAGTGCTAGCTCCGGAGGAGCTTTCTTT.

The chain has TRBV5-4 and TRBJ1-2, with a possible D match to TRBD1 (6 bases). Trimming left V 0 bases short and J 2 bases short, with 11 bases between. This CDR3 contains 15 residues. From germline, CDR1 is SGHNT and CDR2 YYREEE (reference sequence). The CDR3 nucleotides read TGTGCCAGCAGCTTGGGTGGGGGGGCAAACTATGGCTACACCTTC. Amino acid sequence: CASSLGGGANYGYTF. Based on the CDR3 plus reference TRBV5-4 and TRBJ1-2, the full variable domain is ETGVTQSPTHLIKTRGQQVTLRCSSQSGHNTVSWYQQALGQGPQFIFQYYREEENGRGNFPPRFSGLQFPNYSSELNVNALELDDSALYLCASSLGGGANYGYTFGSGTRLTVV.

V is TRBV29-1 and J is TRBJ2-7, with 8 bases aligning to TRBD1. V dropped 7 bases and J dropped 6; count of bases not matched to a gene: 11. CDR1 and CDR2 from the germline V gene are SQVTM and ANQGSEA. This CDR3 is 13 amino acids long. This CDR3 reads CSASGTGVSEQYF. The CDR3 coding sequence is TGCAGCGCATCCGGGACAGGAGTATCCGAGCAGTACTTC.

The rearrangement uses TRBV3-1 (or the pseudogene TRBV3-2) and TRBJ2-2; possibly TRBD2 for D (5 bases). There are 16 residues in the CDR3. Germline loops: CDR1 LGHDT, CDR2 YNNKEL (reference sequence). V lost 1 base, J lost 5 bases, and 14 bases lay in between. The CDR3 protein is CASSQGSGTLTGELFF. The CDR3 bases are TGTGCCAGCAGCCAAGGGTCGGGAACCTTAACCGGGGAGCTGTTTTTT.

This rearrangement joins TRBV9 to TRBJ1-2; perhaps TRBD1 as D (5 bases). Germline V gene data show CDR1 as SGDLS and CDR2 as YYNGEE. This CDR3 comprises 14 residues. V dropped 0 bases and J dropped 8 bases, with 14 bases sitting between them. CDR3 in amino acids: CASSVGEGLGGYTF. As DNA, the CDR3 is TGTGCCAGCAGCGTAGGGGAGGGGCTTGGGGGCTACACCTTC.

The chain recombines TRBV18 with TRBJ2-3, with 10 bases identical to TRBD2. Germline lookup yields CDR1 KGHSH and CDR2 LQKENI. Trimming took 0 bases from V and 2 from J; bases not matched to a gene: 5. The CDR3 totals 17 residues. The CDR3 sequence: CASSPPGLAPNTDTQYF. For the CDR3, the DNA is TGTGCCAGCTCACCACCGGGACTAGCGCCAAACACAGATACGCAGTATTTT.

This clone came up a few times. The rearrangement joins TRBV7-2 to TRBJ2-7; 9 nucleotides line up with TRBD2. Germline V gene lookup returns CDR1 SGHTA and CDR2 FQGNSA. V shed 5 bases and J 5 bases; nucleotides not matched to a gene: 10. The CDR3 is made up of 15 amino acids. CDR3 region: CASSRRLAGGHEQYF. The CDR3 bases are TGTGCCAGCAGCCGGCGGTTGGCGGGGGGGCACGAGCAGTACTTC.

DNA of the CDR3: TGTGCCAGCAGCGTCGGGACATACACTGAAGCTTTCTTT. As protein: CASSVGTYTEAFF. The chain uses TRBV9 and TRBJ1-1; D might be TRBD1 (6 bases). This CDR3 has 13 residues. Trimming removed 2 bases from V and 3 bases from J, with 8 bases in between. Germline-derived CDR1 and CDR2 are SGDLS and YYNGEE.

This clone was detected only once. The chain uses TRBV27 and TRBJ1-3, with 9 bases that match TRBD1. The V gene's germline CDR1 is MNHEY and CDR2 SMNVEV (reference sequence). The CDR3 sequence is 14 residues long. The trim removed 6 bases at V and 4 bases at J, leaving 4 bases unmatched. CDR3 bases: TGTGCCAGCAGGTCCGGGACAGGGGGAAACACCATATATTTT. Amino acids: CASRSGTGGNTIYF.